The present T cell receptor (beta chain) was sequenced within a study of blood T cell repertoires in COVID-19. Overall study context: Samples of COVID-19 (acute and convalescent) were obtained from the United States, Italy and Spain. T cells, B-cell-depleted T cells, or PBMCs provided the cDNA or gDNA that served as material.

In the authors' workflow: Scientists estimated how many nucleated cells there were by amplifying reference gene primers. The protocol was immunoSEQ multiplex PCR, while the TCRdb copy is restricted to in-frame clones and leaves out a portion. That table gives V, J and clone size, and the DNA gave D and trimming. The sample includes under 150,000 clones, around 81% of them seen just once. Germline V lookup: CDR1 MDHEN, CDR2 SYDVKM. The CDR3 runs 15 residues. Unmatched junction bases numbered 9, after V lost 4 bases and J lost 5 bases. The TCR originated in a man aged 55 to 70 with active or convalescent COVID-19. The source material was peripheral blood. The genes are TRBV28 and TRBJ2-7, with 9 bases aligning to TRBD1. The CDR3 DNA is TGTGCCAGCAGTTCGCCGACAGGGGGTCTAAACGAGCAGTACTTC. Translating it yields CASSSPTGGLNEQYF.